The entry below gives a single T cell receptor (beta chain) sequence along with its context. The antigen is not known. This entry comes from a study of T cell repertoires in cytomegalovirus infection. Study-level background: Evidence of both CMV infection and a matching HLA type came from public TCR beta signatures. Study-level findings and limits: Dominant in the ex vivo response were TCR beta clonotypes restricted by HLA-C and specific for CMV. Individuals carrying CMV plus the relevant HLA were identified by cumulative frequency of public TCR beta families.

TCRdb called the reads again in MiXCR, with one record for every CDR3 protein. The table records hundreds of thousands of distinct CDR3 sequences, around 24% of them present only once. The receptor comes from a human donor in good health (CMV status not recorded). Some clones in this sample may be carry-over from other donors' samples. Material for sequencing was CD8+ T cells from PBMCs.

CDR3 sequence reads: CASSESGTDNEEKLFF. The DNA of the CDR3 is TGTGCCAGCAGTGAATCCGGGACAGATAATGAAGAGAAACTGTTTTTT. The chain carries TRBV25-1 and TRBJ1-4, with 7 bases that match TRBD1. V lost 1 base to trimming and J lost 11 bases; unmatched junction nucleotides: 13. The CDR3 is 16 amino acids. Germline loops: CDR1 MGHDK, CDR2 SYGVNS.